This record concerns one TCR beta chain sequence. This receptor's antigen is unknown. Per-nucleotide qualities are absent, and no much larger clonotype sits a single base away. This entry is derived from a study of technical replicates of blood from several donors (dated by TCRdb to 2017 to 2019). The junction carries 17 bases between V and J, which are trimmed by 8 bases and 1 base respectively. CDR3 length: 15 amino acids, cysteine to phenylalanine. Only the CDR3 region is kept as DNA, spanning 45 bases read in frame from base 1. From a lookup of the germline V gene, CDR1 and CDR2 are MGHDK and SYGVNS. The library was obtained by the immunoSEQ multiplex PCR assay. TCRdb retrieved this table from immuneACCESS and kept in-frame rearrangements only. Not all clones are present; in checked studies, unresolved V genes account for under half, and no reason is known for the remainder. The sample table shows roughly 40,000 clones, and about 96% are seen once. Of the sample, around 0.38% is held by the ten largest clones.

Recombination joined TRBV25-1 with TRBJ1-1; D gene: possibly TRBD1, on 6 matching bases. The receptor was derived from a human donor in good health. Sequenced: T cells isolated from PBMCs. The nucleotide sequence is given as TGTGCCAGCTCCGCCAGGGGCCCCTGGAACACTGAAGCTTTCTTT. Translated, this is CASSARGPWNTEAFF.